This T cell receptor (beta chain) was sequenced in a study of Ad26.COV2.S vaccination and SARS-CoV-2 variants. Study at large: Ad26.COV2.S, an intramuscular injection, was given once or twice 56 days apart.

The CDR3 has 15 amino acids. V trimming: 6 bases; J trimming: 2 bases; junction bases outside the gene matches: 4. CDR1 ENHRY and CDR2 SYGVKD come from the germline V gene. Here immunoSEQ multiplex PCR was the method, and the copy in TCRdb shows in-frame clones only, minus some. The sample contains around 420,000 clones, roughly 90% of which appear only once. As for treatment: roughly 19 received Ad26.COV2.S at low or high dose, single or two shots; roughly 5 received placebo; per-sample allocation not given. Samples came from day 63 after the first vaccine or placebo injection. V usage is TRBV10-3 and J usage is TRBJ2-3, with 11 bases lining up with TRBD2. The sequence was obtained from a person between 18 and 65 years old who received the Ad26.COV2.S COVID-19 vaccine or a placebo. Sequencing used peripheral blood, obtained in a trial of Ad26.COV2.S vaccine versus placebo. The CDR3 spells CAIRPSGGLTDTQYF. CDR3 bases: TGTGCCATCAGGCCTAGCGGGGGGCTCACAGATACGCAGTATTTT.